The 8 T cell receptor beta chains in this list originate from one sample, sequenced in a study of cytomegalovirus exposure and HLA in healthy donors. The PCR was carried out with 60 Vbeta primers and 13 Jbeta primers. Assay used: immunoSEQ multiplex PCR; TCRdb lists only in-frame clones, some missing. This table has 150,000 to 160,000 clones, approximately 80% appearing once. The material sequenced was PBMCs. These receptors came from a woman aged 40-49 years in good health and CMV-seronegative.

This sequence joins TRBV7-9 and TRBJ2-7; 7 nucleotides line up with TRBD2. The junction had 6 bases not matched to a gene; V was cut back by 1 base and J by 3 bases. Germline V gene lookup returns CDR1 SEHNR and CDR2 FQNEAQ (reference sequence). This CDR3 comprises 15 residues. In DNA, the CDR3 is TGTGCCAGCAGCTTAGAGGGGACTAAAGACTACGAGCAGTACTTC. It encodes CASSLEGTKDYEQYF.

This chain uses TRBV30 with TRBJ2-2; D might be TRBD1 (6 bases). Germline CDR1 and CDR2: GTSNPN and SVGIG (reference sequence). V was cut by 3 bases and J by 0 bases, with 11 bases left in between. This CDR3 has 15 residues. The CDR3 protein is CAWSGHRANTGELFF. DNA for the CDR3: TGTGCCTGGAGCGGTCACAGGGCGAACACCGGGGAGCTGTTTTTT.

CDR3 nucleotides: TGTGCCAGCAGTGCGGACAGACTCGCCCTGGGAGATACGCAGTATTTT. It yields the protein CASSADRLALGDTQYF. The chain uses TRBV6-1 and TRBJ2-3; weak D call: TRBD1 (6 bases). With 4 bases removed from V and 5 bases from J, the gap between germline ends came to 19 bases. Germline lookup yields CDR1 MNHNS and CDR2 SASEGT. CDR3 size: 16 residues.

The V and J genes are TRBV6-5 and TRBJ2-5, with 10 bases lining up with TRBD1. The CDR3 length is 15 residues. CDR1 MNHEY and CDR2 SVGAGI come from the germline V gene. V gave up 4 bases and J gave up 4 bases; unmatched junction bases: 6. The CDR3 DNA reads TGTGCCAGCAGTTCCCGACAGGGGGCGGGAGAGACCCAGTACTTC. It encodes CASSSRQGAGETQYF.

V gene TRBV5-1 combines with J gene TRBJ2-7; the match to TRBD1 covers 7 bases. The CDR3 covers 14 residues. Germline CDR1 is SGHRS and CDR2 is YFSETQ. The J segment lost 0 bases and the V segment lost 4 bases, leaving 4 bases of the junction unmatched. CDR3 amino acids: CASSPTGSSYEQYF. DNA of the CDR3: TGCGCCAGCAGCCCGACAGGGAGCTCCTACGAGCAGTACTTC.

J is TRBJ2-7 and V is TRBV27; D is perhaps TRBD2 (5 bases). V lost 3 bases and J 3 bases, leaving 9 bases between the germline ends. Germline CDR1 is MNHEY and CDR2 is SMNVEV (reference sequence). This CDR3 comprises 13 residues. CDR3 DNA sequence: TGTGCCAGCAGTTTCCGAGACTACTACGAGCAGTACTTC. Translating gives CASSFRDYYEQYF.

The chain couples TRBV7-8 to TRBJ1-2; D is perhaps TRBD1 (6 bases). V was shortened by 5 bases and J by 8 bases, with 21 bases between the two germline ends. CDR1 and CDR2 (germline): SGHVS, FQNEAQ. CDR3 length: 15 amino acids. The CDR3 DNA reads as TGTGCCAGCAGCCCATCCCCCCAGGGACAAGGCGGCTACACCTTC. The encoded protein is CASSPSPQGQGGYTF.

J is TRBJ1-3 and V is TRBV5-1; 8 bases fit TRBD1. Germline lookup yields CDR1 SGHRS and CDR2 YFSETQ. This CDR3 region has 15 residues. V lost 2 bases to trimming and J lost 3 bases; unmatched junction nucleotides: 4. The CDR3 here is CASSFGQGNGNTIYF. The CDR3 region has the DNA TGCGCCAGCAGCTTTGGACAGGGAAATGGAAACACCATATATTTT.